This TCR beta chain was recorded in a study of OX40 agonist ivuxolimab in advanced cancers. Study-wide background: The dose-escalation cohort was approximately 85% male, with a mean age of about 56 years, ranging roughly 20 to 90.

Assay used: immunoSEQ multiplex PCR; TCRdb lists only in-frame clones, some missing. The sample has approximately 70,000 clones, around 85% seen once; the top ten hold roughly 0.89%. Study-level points and caveats: Fewer expanded clones were found on average in CD4+ than in CD8+ T cells. Antigens targeted by the expanded peripheral T cells were not determined.

Note on this clone: Antigen: not known.

The CDR3 covers 14 residues. CDR1 and CDR2 (germline): SGHTA, FQGNSA. V shed 2 bases and J shed 5 bases, with 7 bases lying between them. The chain uses TRBV7-2 and TRBJ1-6; no clear D. The specimen was CD4+ or CD8+ T cells sorted from blood, collected in a trial of the OX40 agonist ivuxolimab. This TCR derives from an adult with an advanced solid tumor such as melanoma, head and neck, liver or kidney cancer. In nucleotides, the CDR3 is TGTGCCAGCAGCTTACTCGGGGATAATTCACCCCTCCACTTT. Its translation is CASSLLGDNSPLHF.